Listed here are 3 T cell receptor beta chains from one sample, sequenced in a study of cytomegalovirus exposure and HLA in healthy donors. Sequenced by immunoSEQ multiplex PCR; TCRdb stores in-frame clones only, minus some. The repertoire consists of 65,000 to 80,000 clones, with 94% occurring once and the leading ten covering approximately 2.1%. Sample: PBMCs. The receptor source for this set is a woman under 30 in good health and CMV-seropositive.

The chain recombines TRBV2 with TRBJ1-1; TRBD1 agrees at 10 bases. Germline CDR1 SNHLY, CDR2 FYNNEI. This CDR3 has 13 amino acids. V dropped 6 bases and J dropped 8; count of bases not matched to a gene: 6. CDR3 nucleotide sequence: TGTGCCAGCAGCGGCCCGGACAGGGGGGAAGCTTTCTTT. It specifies CASSGPDRGEAFF.

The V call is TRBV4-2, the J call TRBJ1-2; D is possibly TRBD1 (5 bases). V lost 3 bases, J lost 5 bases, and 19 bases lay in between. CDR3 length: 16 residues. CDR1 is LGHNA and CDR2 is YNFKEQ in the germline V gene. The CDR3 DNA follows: TGTGCCAGCAGCCAGAGCCCTCAGCAGGGAGGGTATGGCTACACCTTC. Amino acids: CASSQSPQQGGYGYTF.

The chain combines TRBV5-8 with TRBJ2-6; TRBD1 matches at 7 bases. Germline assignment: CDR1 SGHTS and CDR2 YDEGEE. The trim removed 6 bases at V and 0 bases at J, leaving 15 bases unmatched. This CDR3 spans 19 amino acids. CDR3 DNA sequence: TGTGCCAGCACTTCCTTGCGAAGGGACAGTTCCTCTGGGGCCAACGTCCTGACTTTC. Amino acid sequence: CASTSLRRDSSSGANVLTF.